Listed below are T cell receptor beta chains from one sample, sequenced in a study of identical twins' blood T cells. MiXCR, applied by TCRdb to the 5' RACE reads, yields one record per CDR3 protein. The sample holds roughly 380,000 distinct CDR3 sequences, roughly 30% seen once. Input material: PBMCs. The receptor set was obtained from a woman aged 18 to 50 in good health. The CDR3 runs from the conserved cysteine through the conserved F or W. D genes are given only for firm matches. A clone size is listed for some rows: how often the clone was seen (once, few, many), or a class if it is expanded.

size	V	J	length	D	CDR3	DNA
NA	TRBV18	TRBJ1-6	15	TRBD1	CASTPRTGFNSPLHF	TGTGCCAGCACACCAAGGACAGGGTTTAATTCACCCCTCCACTTT
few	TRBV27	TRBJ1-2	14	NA	CASSPSPGDGGYTF	TGTGCCAGCAGTCCCTCCCCAGGGGATGGTGGCTACACCTTC
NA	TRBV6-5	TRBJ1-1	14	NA	CASSYKGLKTEAFF	TGTGCCAGCAGTTATAAAGGGCTTAAGACTGAAGCTTTCTTT
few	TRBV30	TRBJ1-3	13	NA	CAWTTVSGNTIYF	TGTGCCTGGACGACGGTCTCTGGAAACACCATATATTTT
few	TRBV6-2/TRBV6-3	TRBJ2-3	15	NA	CASSYPTGTTDTQYF	TGTGCCAGCAGTTACCCTACCGGGACAACCGATACGCAGTATTTT
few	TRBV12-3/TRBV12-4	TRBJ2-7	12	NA	CASSPGDHEQYF	TGTGCCAGCAGTCCAGGGGACCACGAGCAGTACTTC
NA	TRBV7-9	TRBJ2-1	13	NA	CASGQTPTNEQFF	TGTGCCAGCGGACAAACTCCTACGAATGAGCAGTTCTTC
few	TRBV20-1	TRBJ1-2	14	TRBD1	CSARTTGGAYGYTF	TGCAGTGCTCGAACTACAGGGGGAGCCTATGGCTACACCTTC
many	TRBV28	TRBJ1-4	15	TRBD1	CASTTQGAGSEKLFF	TGTGCCAGCACAACACAGGGGGCGGGTAGTGAAAAACTGTTTTTT
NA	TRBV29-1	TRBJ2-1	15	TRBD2	CSVERLAGENNEQFF	TGCAGCGTTGAAAGACTAGCGGGAGAAAACAATGAGCAGTTCTTC
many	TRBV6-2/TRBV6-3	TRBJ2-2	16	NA	CASSHGTGVLTGELFF	TGTGCCAGCAGCCACGGGACTGGAGTCCTTACCGGGGAGCTGTTTTTT
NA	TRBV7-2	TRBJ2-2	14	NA	CASSFAGNTGELFF	TGTGCCAGCAGCTTTGCGGGCAACACCGGGGAGCTGTTTTTT
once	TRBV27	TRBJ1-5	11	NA	CASRGFKPQHF	TGTGCCAGCAGGGGCTTCAAGCCCCAGCATTTT
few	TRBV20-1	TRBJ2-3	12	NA	CSVTGSTDTQYF	TGCAGTGTGACGGGGTCAACCGATACGCAGTATTTT
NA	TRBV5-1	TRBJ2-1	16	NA	CASARSVEGTYNEQFF	TGCGCCAGCGCTAGATCGGTGGAGGGAACCTACAATGAGCAGTTCTTC
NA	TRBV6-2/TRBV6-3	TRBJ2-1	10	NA	CASSWSPQLF	TGTGCCAGCAGTTGGAGTCCTCAGCTCTTC
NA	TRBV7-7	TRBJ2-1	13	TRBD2	CASSLGLAGEQFF	TGTGCCAGCAGCTTAGGACTAGCGGGGGAGCAGTTCTTC
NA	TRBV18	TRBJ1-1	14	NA	CASSLSDGNTGAFF	TGTGCCAGCTCACTCTCCGACGGGAACACTGGAGCTTTCTTT
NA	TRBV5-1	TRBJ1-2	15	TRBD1	CASSSTGTASYGYTF	TGCGCCAGCAGCTCAACCGGGACAGCAAGCTATGGCTACACCTTC
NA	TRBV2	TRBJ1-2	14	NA	CASSSDRHDYGYTF	TGTGCCAGCAGTTCTGACAGGCATGACTATGGCTACACCTTC
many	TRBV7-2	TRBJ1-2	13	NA	CASSFQGFPGYTF	TGTGCCAGCAGCTTCCAGGGTTTCCCTGGCTACACCTTC
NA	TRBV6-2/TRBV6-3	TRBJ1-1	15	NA	CASSYNGQLNTEAFF	TGTGCCAGCAGTTACAACGGTCAATTGAACACTGAAGCTTTCTTT
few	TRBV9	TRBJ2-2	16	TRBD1	CASSVEGTGVTGELFF	TGTGCCAGCAGCGTAGAAGGGACAGGGGTTACCGGGGAGCTGTTTTTT
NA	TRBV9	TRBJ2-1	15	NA	CASSVGPGSCNEQFF	TGTGCCAGCAGCGTAGGCCCCGGCTCCTGCAATGAGCAGTTCTTC
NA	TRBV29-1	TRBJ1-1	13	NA	CSVAVVSNTEAFF	TGCAGCGTTGCTGTGGTCTCGAACACTGAAGCTTTCTTT
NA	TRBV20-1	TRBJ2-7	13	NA	CSARVPVSCEQYF	TGCAGTGCTAGAGTCCCAGTCTCCTGCGAGCAGTACTTC
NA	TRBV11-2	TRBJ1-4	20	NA	CASSFSYTVRQAATNEKLFF	TGTGCCAGCAGCTTTTCATACACTGTCCGACAGGCTGCAACTAATGAAAAACTGTTTTTT
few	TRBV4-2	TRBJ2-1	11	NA	CASSQRGEQFF	TGTGCCAGCAGCCAACGTGGTGAGCAGTTCTTC
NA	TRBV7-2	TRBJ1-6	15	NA	CASSFHPSYNSPLHF	TGTGCCAGCAGCTTCCACCCCTCCTATAATTCACCCCTCCACTTT
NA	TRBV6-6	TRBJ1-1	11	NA	CATGLNTEAFF	TGTGCCACCGGTCTGAACACTGAAGCTTTCTTT
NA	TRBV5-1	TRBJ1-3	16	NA	CASSLDGGRGGNTIYF	TGCGCCAGCAGCTTGGATGGCGGACGAGGAGGAAACACCATATATTTT
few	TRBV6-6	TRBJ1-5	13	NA	CASSPQGAQPQHF	TGTGCCAGCAGTCCTCAGGGTGCCCAGCCCCAGCATTTT
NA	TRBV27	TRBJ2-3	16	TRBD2	CASSSPGTSGRDTQYF	TGTGCCAGCAGTTCCCCCGGGACTAGCGGGAGAGATACGCAGTATTTT
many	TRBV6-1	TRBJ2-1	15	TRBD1	CASSEIWTGVNEQFF	TGTGCCAGCAGTGAAATATGGACAGGGGTTAATGAGCAGTTCTTC
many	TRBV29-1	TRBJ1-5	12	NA	CSGQVLGQPQHF	TGCAGCGGACAGGTTCTCGGTCAGCCCCAGCATTTT
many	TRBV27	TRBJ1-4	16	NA	CASTGTGAGEIGKLFF	TGTGCCAGCACCGGAACCGGGGCCGGAGAAATTGGAAAACTGTTTTTT
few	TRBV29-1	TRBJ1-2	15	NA	CSVVADSQVRHGYTF	TGCAGCGTTGTCGCGGACAGCCAGGTCCGTCATGGCTACACCTTC
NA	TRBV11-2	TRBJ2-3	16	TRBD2	CASTGGLAGIRDTQYF	TGTGCCAGCACCGGAGGACTAGCGGGAATTCGAGATACGCAGTATTTT
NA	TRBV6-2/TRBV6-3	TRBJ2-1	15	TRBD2	CASSPTSGGVNEQFF	TGTGCCAGCAGTCCGACTAGCGGGGGAGTCAATGAGCAGTTCTTC
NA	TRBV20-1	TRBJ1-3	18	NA	CSARVNAGTPNSGNTIYF	TGCAGTGCTAGAGTGAACGCCGGGACACCCAACTCTGGAAACACCATATATTTT
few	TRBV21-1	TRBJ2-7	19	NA	CASSNLGGNTGTGRYDQYF	TGTGCCAGCAGCAATCTCGGGGGGAATACCGGGACAGGTCGCTACGATCAGTACTTC
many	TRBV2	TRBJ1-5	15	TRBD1	CASSEFDRGNQPQHF	TGTGCCAGCAGTGAATTCGACAGGGGCAATCAGCCCCAGCATTTT
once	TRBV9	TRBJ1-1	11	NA	CAGGGNTEAFF	TGTGCCGGCGGGGGGAACACTGAAGCTTTCTTT
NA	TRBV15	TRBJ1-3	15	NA	CATSRDRGGGNTIYF	TGTGCCACCAGCAGAGACAGAGGTGGTGGAAACACCATATATTTT
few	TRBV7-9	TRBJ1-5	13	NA	CASSLGSSQPQHF	TGTGCCAGCAGCTTAGGTTCCAGTCAGCCCCAGCATTTT
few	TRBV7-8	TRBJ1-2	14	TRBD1	CASSLETGGVAYTF	TGTGCCAGCAGCTTAGAGACAGGGGGGGTTGCCTACACCTTC
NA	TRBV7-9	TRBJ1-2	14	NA	CASSLTGITYGYTF	TGTGCCAGCAGCTTGACGGGGATTACCTATGGCTACACCTTC
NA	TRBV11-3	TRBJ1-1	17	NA	CASSPQKSGYSNTEAFF	TGTGCCAGCAGCCCCCAAAAGTCAGGGTACTCGAACACTGAAGCTTTCTTT
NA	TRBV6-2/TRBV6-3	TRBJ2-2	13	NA	CASQTGNTGELFF	TGTGCCAGCCAGACGGGGAACACCGGGGAGCTGTTTTTT
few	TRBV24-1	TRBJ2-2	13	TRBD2	CATRERETGELFF	TGTGCCACCAGGGAGCGGGAGACCGGGGAGCTGTTTTTT
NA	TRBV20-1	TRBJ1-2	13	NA	CSASRDGNYGYTF	TGCAGTGCTAGCAGGGACGGGAACTATGGCTACACCTTC
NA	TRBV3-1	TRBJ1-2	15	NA	CASSPGPGSWYGYTF	TGTGCCAGCAGCCCCGGCCCGGGGTCTTGGTATGGCTACACCTTC
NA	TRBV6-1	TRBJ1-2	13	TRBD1	CASSGGTDYGYTF	TGTGCCAGCAGTGGTGGGACAGACTATGGCTACACCTTC
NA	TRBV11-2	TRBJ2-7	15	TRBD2	CASSSGTSGFREQYF	TGTGCCAGCAGCTCCGGGACTAGCGGTTTTAGAGAGCAGTACTTC
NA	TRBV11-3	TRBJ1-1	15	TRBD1	CASSPPGQGYTEAFF	TGTGCCAGCAGCCCCCCGGGACAGGGGTACACTGAAGCTTTCTTT
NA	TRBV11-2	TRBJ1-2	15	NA	CASSSHWLGIYGYTF	TGTGCCAGCAGCTCCCATTGGCTGGGGATCTATGGCTACACCTTC
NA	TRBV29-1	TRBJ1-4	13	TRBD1	CSGAGTGDEKLFF	TGCAGCGGGGCCGGGACAGGGGACGAAAAACTGTTTTTT
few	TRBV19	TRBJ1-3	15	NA	CASSKDTLSGNTIYF	TGTGCCAGTAGTAAAGACACGCTTTCTGGAAACACCATATATTTT